One sample yielded the 23 T cell receptor beta chains listed below, sequenced in a study of human T cells and chemical hapten exposure. Time point here: patch test 2, 6 weeks after DPC sensitization. Treatment of the sample: therapeutic diphenylcyclopropenone sensitization with weekly scalp DPC. Via MiXCR, TCRdb re-called the RACE reads, giving one row per CDR3 protein. The repertoire includes about 350,000 distinct CDR3 sequences, under 6.5% of them detected once, and more than 5.5% sits in the top ten. The specimen was whole blood, collected in connection with sensitization to the hapten diphenylcyclopropenone (DPC). All receptors derive from a woman aged 18 to 35 with alopecia areata. Some clones in this sample may be carry-over from other donors' samples.

In its sample, this clonotype was seen a few times. The genes are TRBV12-3 or TRBV12-4 and TRBJ2-3; TRBD2 matches 9 bases. Losses at the gene ends were 6 bases for V and 1 base for J; bases not matched to a gene: 14. This CDR3 spans 18 amino acids. The CDR3: CASSLGLAWVSGTDTQYF. The CDR3 region has the DNA TGTGCCAGCAGCCTCGGACTAGCGTGGGTTTCGGGCACAGATACGCAGTATTTT.

The DNA of the CDR3 is TGCAGCGTTATTATTTTTGCGGGGACGGATGTTTTTCCAGATACGCAGTATTTT. This codes for CSVIIFAGTDVFPDTQYF. The rearrangement joins TRBV29-1 to TRBJ2-3; tentative D call: TRBD2 (6 bases). Germline values: CDR1 SQVTM, CDR2 ANQGSEA. The ends were cut back, 5 bases at V and 4 bases at J, with 28 bases in the middle. CDR3 size: 18 residues.

The chain is built from TRBV5-1 and TRBJ2-7; unclear D gene. This CDR3 has 13 amino acids. CDR1 is SGHRS and CDR2 is YFSETQ in the germline V gene. The V end lost 0 bases, the J end lost 3 bases, and 7 bases lay between the germline ends. The DNA for the CDR3 is TGCGCCAGCAGCTTGGCCGTTAACTACGAGCAGTACTTC. Its translation is CASSLAVNYEQYF.

This clonotype was seen a handful of times. This chain joins TRBV27 and TRBJ2-1; no firm D call. The germline V gene encodes CDR1 MNHEY and CDR2 SMNVEV (reference sequence). Trimming took off 3 bases at V and 7 bases at J, with 10 bases between the two ends. The length of the CDR3 is 13 residues. CDR3 residues: CASSLNRHNEQFF. CDR3 in DNA: TGTGCCAGCAGTTTGAACAGACATAATGAGCAGTTCTTC.

The table lists this clonotype with a few counts. This rearrangement joins TRBV5-1 to TRBJ1-2, with D hard to call. Looked up from germline, CDR1 is SGHRS and CDR2 is YFSETQ. The V end lost 0 bases, the J end lost 7 bases, and 13 bases lay between the germline ends. The CDR3 contains 14 residues. In nucleotides, the CDR3 is TGCGCCAGCAGCTTGGGTGGGGATAGAACTGGCTACACCTTC. This gives the protein CASSLGGDRTGYTF.

The V and J genes are TRBV7-2 and TRBJ1-4; D possibly corresponds to TRBD1 (6 bases). This CDR3 region has 16 residues. Germline V gene lookup returns CDR1 SGHTA and CDR2 FQGNSA. Trimming took off 1 base at V and 6 bases at J, with 15 bases between the two ends. CDR3 region: CASSLEFTGKHEKLFF. Written as DNA, the CDR3 is TGTGCCAGCAGCTTAGAGTTCACAGGGAAACATGAAAAACTGTTTTTT.

This clonotype was found many times. The V call is TRBV7-9, the J call TRBJ2-5; 11 bases map to TRBD1. This CDR3 has 16 residues. Germline V gene sequence: CDR1 SEHNR, CDR2 FQNEAQ (reference sequence). The trim removed 5 bases at V and 3 bases at J, leaving 8 bases unmatched. The CDR3, as DNA: TGTGCCAGCAGCACTTATCCGGGACAGGGGGAAGAGACCCAGTACTTC. This encodes CASSTYPGQGEETQYF.

This clonotype was seen ten or more times. At one end, the junction sequence differs from germline, possibly due to a read error. The rearrangement links TRBV3-1 to TRBJ1-5; unclear D gene. Germline CDR1 LGHDT, CDR2 YNNKEL (reference sequence). The CDR3 covers 13 residues. The CDR3 DNA reads as TGCGCCAGCAGCCAAGGTTTGAATCAGCCCCAGCATTTT. Protein: CASSQGLNQPQHF.

This clonotype was counted a few times. The V and J genes are TRBV7-2 and TRBJ2-5, with 9 positions matching TRBD2. V was pared by 4 bases and J by 7 bases, with 16 bases of the junction left unmatched. The CDR3 consists of 17 residues. The V gene's germline CDR1 is SGHTA and CDR2 FQGNSA. CDR3 protein: CASSSKPGLADRGTQYF. CDR3 nucleotide sequence: TGTGCCAGCAGCTCGAAGCCGGGACTAGCAGACCGGGGGACCCAGTACTTC.

This clonotype was counted many times. This chain joins TRBV4-1 and TRBJ1-4; D is possibly TRBD1 (5 bases). The CDR3 sequence is 16 residues long. Between the trimmed V and J ends, which lost 0 bases and 8 bases, there was a span of 16 bases. The germline CDR1 and CDR2 sequences are MGHRA and YSYEKL. The CDR3 region is CASSQDPWQGIEKLFF. CDR3 coding DNA: TGCGCCAGCAGCCAAGATCCTTGGCAGGGTATAGAAAAACTGTTTTTT.

This clonotype was observed at least ten times. The rearrangement links TRBV7-6 to TRBJ2-3, with 7 bases fitting TRBD2. The CDR3 length is 16 residues. J lost 0 bases, V lost 1 base, and 4 bases had no gene match. Germline CDR1 is SGHVS and CDR2 is FNYEAQ. The CDR3 region is CASSLVASGSTDTQYF. For the CDR3, the DNA is TGTGCCAGCAGCTTAGTTGCTAGCGGTAGCACAGATACGCAGTATTTT.

Ten or more counts support this clonotype. The chain joins TRBV5-1 to TRBJ1-1; D call uncertain. CDR1 and CDR2 from the germline V gene are SGHRS and YFSETQ. CDR3 length equals 17 residues. Trimming stripped 0 bases from V and 4 bases from J, with 19 bases between. As DNA, the CDR3 is TGCGCCAGCAGCTTGGATGGTGGCTTTTCGGACGGCACTGAAGCTTTCTTT. Its translation: CASSLDGGFSDGTEAFF.

In its sample, this clonotype was seen a few times. This chain joins TRBV20-1 and TRBJ1-3, with TRBD1 matching 7 bases. Germline CDR1 and CDR2: DFQATT and SNEGSKA (reference sequence). This CDR3 comprises 14 residues. Trimming removed 6 bases from V and 2 bases from J; junction bases left unmatched: 7. CDR3 region: CSATETGAGNTIYF. The CDR3 nucleotides read TGCAGTGCCACGGAAACAGGGGCTGGAAACACCATATATTTT.

In this sample, this clonotype turned up a few times. J is TRBJ1-5 and V is TRBV7-3; 11 bases match TRBD1. The CDR3 length is 19 residues. With 5 bases clipped from V and 0 bases from J, the junction kept 12 bases outside the gene matches. Germline-derived CDR1 and CDR2 are SGHTA and FQGTGA. The CDR3 here is CASSPTGTGGPDSNQPQHF. The DNA of the CDR3 is TGTGCCAGCAGCCCGACCGGGACAGGGGGACCTGATAGCAATCAGCCCCAGCATTTT.

This clonotype has a count of ten or more. V is TRBV29-1 and J is TRBJ1-4; unclear D gene. From germline, CDR1 is SQVTM and CDR2 ANQGSEA. The CDR3 runs to 14 residues. The ends were cut back, 6 bases at V and 0 bases at J, with 11 bases in the middle. As DNA, the CDR3 is TGCAGCGTCACGGACGGTGCAACTAATGAAAAACTGTTTTTT. Its translation: CSVTDGATNEKLFF. The complete variable domain, with remaining parts taken from reference TRBV29-1 and TRBJ1-4, reads SAVISQKPSRDICQRGTSLTIQCQVDSQVTMMFWYRQQPGQSLTLIATANQGSEATYESGFVIDKFPISRPNLTFSTLTVSNMSPEDSSIYLCSVTDGATNEKLFFGSGTQLSVL.

This clonotype has only a few counts. The chain combines TRBV28 with TRBJ2-5, with TRBD2 matching over 15 bases. The V segment lost 6 bases and the J segment 4 bases; nucleotides outside the gene matches: 9. CDR1 MDHEN and CDR2 SYDVKM come from the germline V gene. CDR3 length: 17 residues. Here the CDR3 DNA reads TGTGCCAGCAGCTCCGGACTAGCGGGGGGGCTTAGAGAGACCCAGTACTTC. This sequence encodes CASSSGLAGGLRETQYF.

V usage is TRBV6-1 and J usage is TRBJ2-1; D is ambiguous. The V gene's germline CDR1 is MNHNS and CDR2 SASEGT. V shed 0 bases and J shed 4 bases, with 13 bases lying between them. The CDR3 is made up of 16 amino acids. The CDR3 protein is CASSEAGPRPYNEQFF. CDR3 nucleotide sequence: TGTGCCAGCAGTGAAGCTGGACCTCGTCCTTACAATGAGCAGTTCTTC.

In this sample, this clonotype turned up a few times. The chain employs TRBV2 and TRBJ2-1; tentatively, D is TRBD2 (6 bases). CDR1 and CDR2 from the germline V gene are SNHLY and FYNNEI. The CDR3 totals 12 residues. V gave up 1 base and J gave up 8 bases, with 6 bases separating them. CDR3 sequence reads: CASSEGGDEQFF. The CDR3 region has the DNA TGTGCCAGCAGTGAAGGGGGGGATGAGCAGTTCTTC.

The rearrangement joins TRBV15 to TRBJ1-2; D gene uncertain. Germline CDR1 reads LNHNV; CDR2 reads YYDKDF (reference sequence). The V end was cut by 0 bases, the J end by 14 bases, with 16 bases between. This CDR3 contains 13 residues. The CDR3 reads CATSRDEGRPPTF. Here the CDR3 DNA reads TGTGCCACCAGCAGAGATGAAGGCAGGCCCCCGACCTTC.

The J gene is TRBJ2-1, the V gene TRBV7-9; TRBD2 aligns across 12 bases. The germline V gene has CDR1 SEHNR and CDR2 FQNEAQ (reference sequence). This CDR3 region has 15 residues. The ends lost 5 bases at V and 8 bases at J; junction bases unmatched: 7. CDR3 sequence: CASSTSGGNGYEQFF. The CDR3 coding sequence is TGTGCCAGCAGCACTAGCGGGGGGAATGGGTATGAGCAGTTCTTC.

This clonotype was detected ten times or more. CDR3 protein: CASSSGMNQPQHF. For the CDR3, the DNA is TGTGCCAGCAGTTCAGGGATGAATCAGCCCCAGCATTTT. V is TRBV12-3 or TRBV12-4 and J is TRBJ1-5; maybe TRBD1 (5 bases). Trimming removed 4 bases at V and 4 bases at J, with 8 bases between. This CDR3 has 13 residues.

This clonotype was observed many times. This chain links TRBV5-1 with TRBJ1-2; D perhaps matches TRBD1 (6 bases). Per the germline V gene, CDR1 is SGHRS and CDR2 is YFSETQ. CDR3 length equals 16 residues. Trimming left V 0 bases short and J 2 bases short, with 14 bases between. The CDR3 loop is CASSLDHRDLNYGYTF. DNA of the CDR3: TGCGCCAGCAGCTTGGATCACAGGGATTTGAACTATGGCTACACCTTC.

At least ten counts were recorded for this clonotype. The chain combines TRBV5-6 with TRBJ1-1, with 10 bases lining up with TRBD1. J lost 6 bases, V lost 5 bases, and 10 bases had no gene match. Germline lookup yields CDR1 SGHDT and CDR2 YYEEEE. The CDR3 consists of 15 residues. The CDR3 protein is CASRSRDRGSPEAFF. The CDR3 DNA follows: TGTGCCAGCAGGTCCCGGGACAGGGGCTCCCCTGAAGCTTTCTTT.